A single sample gave rise to the 30 T cell receptor beta chains below, sequenced in a study of beta chain features in type 1 diabetes. Reverse transcribing all isolated RNA meant expressed TCRB transcripts were sequenced. Using immunoSEQ multiplex PCR, the repertoire was profiled, and TCRdb retains in-frame clones only, with some absent. The sample shows over 150,000 clones, about 7.3% of them seen only once. Sequenced: central memory CD4+ T cells from blood. These receptors were obtained from a man aged 18 to 35 in good health.

The table lists this clone with many counts. V gene TRBV5-1 combines with J gene TRBJ1-1, with D perhaps TRBD1 (5 bases). This CDR3 is built from 15 residues. V lost 0 bases, J lost 1 base, and 10 bases lay in between. Per germline, CDR1 SGHRS and CDR2 YFSETQ. CDR3 nucleotides: TGCGCCAGCAGCTTGGCGGACACCTCGAACACTGAAGCTTTCTTT. This gives the protein CASSLADTSNTEAFF.

Written as DNA, the CDR3 is TGTGCCAGTAGTATAACGCTAGCGGCCGGGGAGCTGTTTTTT. This encodes CASSITLAAGELFF. The gene calls are TRBV19 and TRBJ2-2; 7 bases are a match to TRBD2. The CDR3 extends over 14 amino acids. J was trimmed by 6 bases and V by 2 bases; bases with no gene match: 3. Per the germline V gene, CDR1 is LNHDA and CDR2 is SQIVND (reference sequence).

V gene TRBV9 combines with J gene TRBJ2-1; possibly TRBD1 for D (5 bases). Germline V lookup: CDR1 SGDLS, CDR2 YYNGEE. The length of the CDR3 is 12 residues. The V and J ends lost 4 bases and 10 bases respectively, with 12 bases between them. The CDR3 is CASSTPWTEQFF. CDR3 nucleotide sequence: TGTGCCAGCAGCACCCCGTGGACAGAGCAGTTCTTC. The variable domain in full, with the rest retrieved from reference TRBV9 and TRBJ2-1, is DSGVTQTPKHLITATGQRVTLRCSPRSGDLSVYWYQQSLDQGLQFLIQYYNGEERAKGNILERFSAQQFPDLHSELNLSSLELGDSALYFCASSTPWTEQFFGPGTRLTVL.

The sample holds many counts of this clone. This chain uses TRBV4-3 with TRBJ1-6, with 10 bases aligning to TRBD1. The CDR3 covers 14 residues. Germline CDR1 and CDR2: LGHNA and YSLEER. V lost 3 bases, J lost 10 bases, and 3 bases stayed unmatched. The CDR3 sequence is CASSQDRGNSPLHF. In nucleotides, the CDR3 is TGCGCCAGCAGCCAGGACAGGGGGAACTCACCCCTCCACTTT.

The genes are TRBV9 and TRBJ2-1; D perhaps matches TRBD1 (6 bases). Deletions cut 3 bases from V and 2 bases from J, with 12 bases between. CDR1 is SGDLS and CDR2 is YYNGEE in the germline V gene. The CDR3 has 15 residues. CDR3 residues: CASSATGTTYNEQFF. The CDR3 DNA reads as TGTGCCAGCAGCGCGACCGGGACAACCTACAATGAGCAGTTCTTC. The variable domain in full, completed from reference TRBV9 and TRBJ2-1, reads DSGVTQTPKHLITATGQRVTLRCSPRSGDLSVYWYQQSLDQGLQFLIQYYNGEERAKGNILERFSAQQFPDLHSELNLSSLELGDSALYFCASSATGTTYNEQFFGPGTRLTVL.

This clone was observed a few times. The rearrangement links TRBV5-4 to TRBJ2-3; possible D gene TRBD2, 5 bases. This CDR3 is built from 14 residues. CDR1 is SGHNT and CDR2 is YYREEE in the germline V gene (reference sequence). V was pared by 4 bases and J by 8 bases, with 17 bases between. The CDR3, as DNA: TGTGCCAGCAGCCCCGAGGTCGATGGGAGTACGCAGTATTTT. As protein: CASSPEVDGSTQYF.

This clone has a count of ten or more. This chain connects TRBV23-1 to TRBJ2-4; D gene ambiguous. TRBV23-1 carries the ORF label, with uncertain function. This CDR3 contains 14 residues. The V gene lost 6 bases and the J gene lost 3 bases, with 12 bases spanning the gap. The chain's CDR3 is CASRPRSGKNIQYF. DNA for the CDR3: TGCGCCAGCAGGCCACGATCCGGCAAAAACATTCAGTACTTC.

The chain links TRBV7-6 to TRBJ1-3, with 8 positions matching TRBD1. Germline-derived CDR1 and CDR2 are SGHVS and FNYEAQ. This CDR3 is 15 amino acids long. Germline trimming cut 1 base from V and 8 bases from J; bases unmatched to any gene: 7. The chain's CDR3 is CASSLGTGSVDTIYF. The CDR3 DNA sequence: TGTGCCAGCAGCTTAGGGACAGGGTCGGTGGACACCATATATTTT.

The CDR3 spells CASSPLTGYNLGQYF. The CDR3, as DNA: TGTGCCAGCAGTCCCCTGACCGGGTATAACCTGGGGCAGTACTTC. The chain links TRBV6-5 to TRBJ2-7; D gene ambiguous. In germline, CDR1 is MNHEY, CDR2 SVGAGI. The V end lost 5 bases, the J end lost 9 bases, and 23 bases lay between the germline ends. CDR3 length equals 15 residues.

Only a few counts were recorded for this clone. CDR3 region: CASSLWAGPSYEQYF. For the CDR3, the DNA is TGTGCCAGCAGCTTATGGGCGGGGCCCTCCTACGAGCAGTACTTC. The rearrangement uses TRBV7-2 and TRBJ2-7, with D possibly matching TRBD2 (6 bases). Trimming took 2 bases from V and 0 from J, leaving 11 bases between them. CDR1 and CDR2 (germline): SGHTA, FQGNSA. The length of the CDR3 is 15 residues.

Comments on this clone: At one of its ends the junction is not consistent with the germline gene, which may arise from a read error. This chain links TRBV10-3 with TRBJ2-7; 11 positions match TRBD1. This CDR3 contains 14 residues. CDR1 is ENHRY and CDR2 is SYGVKD in the germline V gene. CDR3 nucleotide sequence: TGTGCCAGCAGAAGGACAGGGGGCTCCGACGAGCAGTACTTC. Protein sequence: CASRRTGGSDEQYF.

The chain uses TRBV19 and TRBJ2-3; 14 bases are a match to TRBD2. Per the germline V gene, CDR1 is LNHDA and CDR2 is SQIVND (reference sequence). V was pared by 6 bases and J by 3 bases, with 2 bases of the junction left unmatched. The CDR3 spans 15 residues. The CDR3 sequence is CASSGLAGGTDTQYF. The DNA for the CDR3 is TGTGCCAGTAGCGGACTAGCGGGGGGTACAGATACGCAGTATTTT.

The genes are TRBV6-5 and TRBJ1-5; D remains unclear. V gave up 7 bases and J gave up 6 bases, with 13 bases separating them. In germline, CDR1 is MNHEY, CDR2 SVGAGI. The CDR3 is 13 amino acids. The CDR3 loop reads CASNPGPAQPQHF. The CDR3 DNA reads as TGTGCCAGCAACCCTGGGCCCGCTCAGCCCCAGCATTTT.

This chain uses TRBV10-3 with TRBJ2-3, with D possibly matching TRBD2 (6 bases). Germline CDR1 and CDR2: ENHRY and SYGVKD. This CDR3 is 17 amino acids long. The germline V and J ends were trimmed by 6 bases and 1 base, with 20 bases remaining between them. The CDR3 sequence: CAIREGSGGAGTDTQYF. The DNA of the CDR3 is TGTGCCATCAGGGAGGGCTCCGGGGGAGCGGGCACAGATACGCAGTATTTT.

This clone was picked up many times. The chain uses TRBV11-2 and TRBJ2-3; 8 bases line up with TRBD2. Germline V gene data show CDR1 as SGHAT and CDR2 as FQNNGV. CDR3 size: 18 residues. The J segment lost 3 bases and the V segment lost 4 bases, leaving 15 bases of the junction unmatched. DNA for the CDR3: TGTGCCAGCAGCTCGCCTTTAAGAGCGGGAGTCGTAACAGATACGCAGTATTTT. This sequence encodes CASSSPLRAGVVTDTQYF.

This chain joins TRBV7-9 and TRBJ2-1, with 8 bases that match TRBD2. Per the germline V gene, CDR1 is SEHNR and CDR2 is FQNEAQ (reference sequence). J lost 4 bases, V lost 8 bases, and 4 bases had no gene match. The CDR3 loop spans 13 amino acids. In DNA form, the CDR3 reads TGTGCCAGCGCGGGGGGCAGTTACAATGAGCAGTTCTTC. It is translated as CASAGGSYNEQFF.

The V gene is TRBV6-5, the J gene TRBJ1-2; 9 nucleotides match TRBD1. CDR3 length: 14 amino acids. The trim removed 5 bases at V and 3 bases at J, leaving 4 bases unmatched. Germline assignment: CDR1 MNHEY and CDR2 SVGAGI. The CDR3 bases are TGTGCCAGCAGTCTACAGGGGGCGGACTATGGCTACACCTTC. It translates to CASSLQGADYGYTF.

Ten or more counts support this clone. V usage is TRBV18 and J usage is TRBJ2-7; TRBD2 agrees at 9 bases. After removal of 3 bases from V and 4 bases from J, the junction contained 7 bases not matched to a gene. Germline values: CDR1 KGHSH, CDR2 LQKENI. The CDR3 length is 15 residues. The CDR3 region has the DNA TGTGCCAGCTCACCGGCGGGGGGGCATGGGTACGAGCAGTACTTC. Protein product: CASSPAGGHGYEQYF. The complete variable domain, with remaining parts taken from reference TRBV18 and TRBJ2-7, reads NAGVMQNPRHLVRRRGQEARLRCSPMKGHSHVYWYRQLPEEGLKFMVYLQKENIIDESGMPKERFSAEFPKEGPSILRIQQVVRGDSAAYFCASSPAGGHGYEQYFGPGTRLTVT.

This clone was seen a handful of times. This rearrangement joins TRBV5-1 to TRBJ1-4; D remains unclear. Germline lookup yields CDR1 SGHRS and CDR2 YFSETQ. Trimming shortened V by 0 bases and J by 0 bases, and 9 bases separated the two germline ends. The CDR3 is 16 residues long. The DNA for the CDR3 is TGCGCCAGCAGCTTGGTGGGCATAGCAACTAATGAAAAACTGTTTTTT. Its protein is CASSLVGIATNEKLFF.

This clone was counted between two and nine times. The chain recombines TRBV6-5 with TRBJ1-4, with D possibly being TRBD1 (6 bases). V lost 7 bases to trimming and J lost 6 bases, with 18 bases between them. CDR1 is MNHEY and CDR2 is SVGAGI in the germline V gene. CDR3 length equals 15 residues. For the CDR3, the DNA is TGTGCCAGCAAAGCGGGAGGGGGGTCGGATGAAAAACTGTTTTTT. Translating gives CASKAGGGSDEKLFF.

The table lists this clone with a few counts. The chain couples TRBV30 to TRBJ2-3, with 11 bases matching TRBD2. With V trimmed by 5 bases and J by 12 bases, 4 bases remained unmatched. CDR1 and CDR2 (germline): GTSNPN, SVGIG (reference sequence). The CDR3 length is 11 residues. The CDR3 loop reads CAWETSGIQYF. The CDR3 DNA reads as TGTGCCTGGGAGACTAGCGGGATACAGTATTTT.

This clone turned up a few times. The chain carries TRBV5-6 and TRBJ2-2; D remains ambiguous. V shed 6 bases and J shed 7 bases, with 13 bases lying between them. CDR1 and CDR2 (germline): SGHDT, YYEEEE. The CDR3 has 13 residues. The CDR3 sequence: CASTMQVSGELFF. The CDR3 DNA follows: TGTGCCAGCACCATGCAGGTTAGCGGGGAGCTGTTTTTT. Full variable domain (outside the CDR3, taken from reference TRBV5-6 and TRBJ2-2): DAGVTQSPTHLIKTRGQQVTLRCSPKSGHDTVSWYQQALGQGPQFIFQYYEEEERQRGNFPDRFSGHQFPNYSSELNVNALLLGDSALYLCASTMQVSGELFFGEGSRLTVL.

This clone turned up a few times. The V gene is TRBV7-2, the J gene TRBJ2-7; 12 nucleotides align to TRBD2. The V gene end was trimmed by 4 bases and the J gene end by 2 bases; junction bases not matched to a gene: 3. CDR1 SGHTA and CDR2 FQGNSA come from the germline V gene. The CDR3 spans 15 residues. CDR3 nucleotide sequence: TGTGCCAGCAGCTCACTAGCGGGAGGCCCCTACGAGCAGTACTTC. Its translation: CASSSLAGGPYEQYF.

The chain links TRBV27 to TRBJ1-2; 7 nucleotides align to TRBD1. This CDR3 has 18 amino acids. Germline-derived CDR1 and CDR2 are MNHEY and SMNVEV (reference sequence). V shed 5 bases, J shed 4 bases, and the junction held 19 bases outside the gene matches. The CDR3 loop reads CASSPRTGTPRLGYGYTF. CDR3 sequence (DNA): TGTGCCAGCAGTCCCAGGACAGGTACCCCACGACTTGGCTATGGCTACACCTTC.

This clone was seen more than once but under ten times. The V call is TRBV30, the J call TRBJ1-1, with D unclear. The V end was cut by 1 base, the J end by 6 bases, with 9 bases between. CDR1 GTSNPN and CDR2 SVGIG come from the germline V gene (reference sequence). The CDR3 totals 12 residues. In DNA form, the CDR3 reads TGTGCCTGGAGTGGCGGGAGCCCTGAAGCTTTCTTT. Protein product: CAWSGGSPEAFF.

The chain recombines TRBV7-8 with TRBJ1-2, with D perhaps TRBD1 (6 bases). The germline V gene has CDR1 SGHVS and CDR2 FQNEAQ. CDR3 length equals 15 residues. Trimming removed 4 bases at V and 5 bases at J, with 17 bases between. In DNA form, the CDR3 reads TGTGCCAGCAGCTCTGTCGGTCAGGGGAGATATGGCTACACCTTC. Its translation: CASSSVGQGRYGYTF.

V gene TRBV5-4 combines with J gene TRBJ2-1; 9 positions agree with TRBD2. Trimming removed 6 bases from V and 4 bases from J; junction bases left unmatched: 8. CDR3 size: 15 residues. CDR1 and CDR2 (germline): SGHNT, YYREEE (reference sequence). Here the CDR3 reads CASNSGGSIYNEQFF. CDR3 bases: TGTGCCAGCAATAGCGGGGGTTCTATTTACAATGAGCAGTTCTTC. Full variable domain (outside the CDR3, taken from reference TRBV5-4 and TRBJ2-1): ETGVTQSPTHLIKTRGQQVTLRCSSQSGHNTVSWYQQALGQGPQFIFQYYREEENGRGNFPPRFSGLQFPNYSSELNVNALELDDSALYLCASNSGGSIYNEQFFGPGTRLTVL.

This clone has just a few counts. The rearrangement links TRBV6-5 to TRBJ2-7; TRBD1 matches 8 bases. Germline trimming cut 5 bases from V and 0 bases from J; bases unmatched to any gene: 6. Germline lookup yields CDR1 MNHEY and CDR2 SVGAGI. The length of the CDR3 is 15 residues. CDR3 DNA: TGTGCCAGCAGTATTCGGACAGGGATCTCCTACGAGCAGTACTTC. Encoded protein: CASSIRTGISYEQYF.

This clone was observed a handful of times. This chain links TRBV4-2 with TRBJ1-1, with 12 bases aligning to TRBD1. CDR3 length equals 16 residues. Germline V gene sequence: CDR1 LGHNA, CDR2 YNFKEQ. Trimming at V came to 2 bases and at J to 4 bases, leaving 5 bases not matched to a gene. The CDR3 nucleotides are TGTGCCAGCAGCCAATGGGACAGGGGGCGCGGCACTGAAGCTTTCTTT. The encoded protein is CASSQWDRGRGTEAFF.

This clone was seen a few times. The chain carries TRBV5-1 and TRBJ2-1; 12 positions match TRBD2. The CDR3 covers 15 residues. The ends lost 6 bases at V and 3 bases at J; junction bases unmatched: 4. Germline values: CDR1 SGHRS, CDR2 YFSETQ. The CDR3 here is CASNPGLAGYNEQFF. In nucleotides, the CDR3 is TGCGCCAGCAATCCGGGACTAGCGGGCTACAATGAGCAGTTCTTC.